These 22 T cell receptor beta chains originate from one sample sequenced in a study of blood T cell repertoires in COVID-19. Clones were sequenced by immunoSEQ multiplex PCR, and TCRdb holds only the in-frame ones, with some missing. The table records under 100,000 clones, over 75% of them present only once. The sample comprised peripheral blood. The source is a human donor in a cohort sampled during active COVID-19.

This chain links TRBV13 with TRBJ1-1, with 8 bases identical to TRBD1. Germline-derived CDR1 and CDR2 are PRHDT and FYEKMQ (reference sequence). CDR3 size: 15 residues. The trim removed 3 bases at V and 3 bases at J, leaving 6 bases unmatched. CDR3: CASSFTDRGHTEAFF. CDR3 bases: TGTGCCAGCAGCTTTACCGACAGGGGTCACACTGAAGCTTTCTTT.

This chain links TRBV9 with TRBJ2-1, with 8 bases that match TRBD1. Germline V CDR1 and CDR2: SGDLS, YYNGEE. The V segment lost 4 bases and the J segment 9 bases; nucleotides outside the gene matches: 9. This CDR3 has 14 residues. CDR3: CASSSQTGVIEQFF. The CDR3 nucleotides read TGTGCCAGCAGCTCACAGACAGGGGTGATTGAGCAGTTCTTC.

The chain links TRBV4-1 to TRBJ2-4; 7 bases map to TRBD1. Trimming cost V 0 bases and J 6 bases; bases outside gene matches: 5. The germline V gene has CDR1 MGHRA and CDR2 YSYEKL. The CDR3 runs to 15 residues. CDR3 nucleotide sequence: TGCGCCAGCAGCCAAGATGGGGGACAGCCAAACATTCAGTACTTC. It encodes CASSQDGGQPNIQYF.

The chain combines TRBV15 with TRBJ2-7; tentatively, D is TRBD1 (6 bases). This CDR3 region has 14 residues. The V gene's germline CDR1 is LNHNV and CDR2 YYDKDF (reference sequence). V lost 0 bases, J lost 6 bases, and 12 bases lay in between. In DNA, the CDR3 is TGTGCCACCAGCAGAGATTTGGGGGCCGGCGAGCAGTACTTC. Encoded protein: CATSRDLGAGEQYF.

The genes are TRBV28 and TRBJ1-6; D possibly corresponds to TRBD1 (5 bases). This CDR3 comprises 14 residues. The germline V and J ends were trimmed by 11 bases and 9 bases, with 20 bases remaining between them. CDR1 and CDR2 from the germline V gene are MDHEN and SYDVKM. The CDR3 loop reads CAYQGGGNFSPLHF. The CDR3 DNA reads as TGTGCCTACCAGGGCGGGGGAAATTTTTCACCCCTCCACTTT.

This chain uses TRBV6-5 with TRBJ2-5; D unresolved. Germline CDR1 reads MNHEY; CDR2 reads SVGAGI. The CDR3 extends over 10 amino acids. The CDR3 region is CADFWETQYF. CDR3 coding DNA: TGTGCTGACTTTTGGGAGACCCAGTACTTC.

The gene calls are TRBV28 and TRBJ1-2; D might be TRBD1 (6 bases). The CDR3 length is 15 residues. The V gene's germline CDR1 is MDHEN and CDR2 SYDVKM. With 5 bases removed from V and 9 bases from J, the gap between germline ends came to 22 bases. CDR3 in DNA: TGTGCCAGCAGTCCCGGGGGGCGAGTTTTGCAAAGCTACACCTTC. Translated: CASSPGGRVLQSYTF.

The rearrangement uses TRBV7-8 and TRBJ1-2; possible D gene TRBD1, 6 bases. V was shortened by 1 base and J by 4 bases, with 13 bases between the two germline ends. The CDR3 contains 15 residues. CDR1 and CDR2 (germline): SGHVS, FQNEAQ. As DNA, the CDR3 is TGTGCCAGCAGCTTAGTGGGGGGGCAGAGCTATGGCTACACCTTC. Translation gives CASSLVGGQSYGYTF.

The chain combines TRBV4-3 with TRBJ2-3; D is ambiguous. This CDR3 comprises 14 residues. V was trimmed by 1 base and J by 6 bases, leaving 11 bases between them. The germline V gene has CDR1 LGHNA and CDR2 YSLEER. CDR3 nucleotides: TGCGCCAGCAGCCAAGGGGTAGCCGACGATACGCAGTATTTT. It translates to CASSQGVADDTQYF.

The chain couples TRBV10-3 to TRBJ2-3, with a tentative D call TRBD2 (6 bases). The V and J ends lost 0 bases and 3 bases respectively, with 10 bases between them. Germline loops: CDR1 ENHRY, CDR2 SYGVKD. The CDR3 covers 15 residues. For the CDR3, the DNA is TGTGCCATCAGTGAGTCGAGTGGGGGGACAGATACGCAGTATTTT. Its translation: CAISESSGGTDTQYF.

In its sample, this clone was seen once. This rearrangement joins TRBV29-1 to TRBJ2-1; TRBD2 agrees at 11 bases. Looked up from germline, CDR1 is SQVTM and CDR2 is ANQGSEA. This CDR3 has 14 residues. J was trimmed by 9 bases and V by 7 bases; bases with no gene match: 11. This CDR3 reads CSAEVSGGVIEQFF. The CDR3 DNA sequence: TGCAGCGCCGAGGTTAGCGGGGGGGTTATTGAGCAGTTCTTC.

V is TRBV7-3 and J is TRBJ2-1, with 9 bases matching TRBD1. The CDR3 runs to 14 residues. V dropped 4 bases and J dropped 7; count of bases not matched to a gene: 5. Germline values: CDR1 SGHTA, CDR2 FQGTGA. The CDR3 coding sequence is TGTGCCAGCAGCTCGGACAGGGGAAATAATGAGCAGTTCTTC. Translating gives CASSSDRGNNEQFF.

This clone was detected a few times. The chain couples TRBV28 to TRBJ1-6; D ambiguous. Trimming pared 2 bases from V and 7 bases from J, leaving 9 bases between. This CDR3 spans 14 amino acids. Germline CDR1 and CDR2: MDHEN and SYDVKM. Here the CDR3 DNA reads TGTGCCAGCAGTTTAGAGAGTTTGAATTCACCCCTCCACTTT. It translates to CASSLESLNSPLHF.

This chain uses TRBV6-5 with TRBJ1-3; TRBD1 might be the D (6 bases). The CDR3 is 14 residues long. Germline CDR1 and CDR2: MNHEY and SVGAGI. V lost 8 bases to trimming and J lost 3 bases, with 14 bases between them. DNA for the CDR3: TGTGCCAGCGGGCGGGGGGCGATTGGAAACACCATATATTTT. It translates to CASGRGAIGNTIYF.

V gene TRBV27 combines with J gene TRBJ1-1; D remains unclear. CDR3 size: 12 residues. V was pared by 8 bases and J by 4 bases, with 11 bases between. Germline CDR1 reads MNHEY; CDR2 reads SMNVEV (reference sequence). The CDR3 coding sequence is TGTGCCAGCGGATCTCGGGGCACTGAAGCTTTCTTT. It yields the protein CASGSRGTEAFF.

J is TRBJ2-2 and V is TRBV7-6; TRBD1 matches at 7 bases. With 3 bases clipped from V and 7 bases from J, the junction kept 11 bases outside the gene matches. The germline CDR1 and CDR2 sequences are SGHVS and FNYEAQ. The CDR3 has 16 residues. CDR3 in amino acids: CASSFRGGVGIGELFF. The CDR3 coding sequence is TGTGCCAGCAGCTTTAGAGGGGGCGTGGGGATCGGGGAGCTGTTTTTT.

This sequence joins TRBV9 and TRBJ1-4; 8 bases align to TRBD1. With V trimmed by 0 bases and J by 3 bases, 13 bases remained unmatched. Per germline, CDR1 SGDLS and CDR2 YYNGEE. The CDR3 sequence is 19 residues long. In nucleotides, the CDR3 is TGTGCCAGCAGCGTAGGGGCGACAGGGGCGATCGCGGCTAATGAAAAACTGTTTTTT. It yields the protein CASSVGATGAIAANEKLFF.

The CDR3 bases are TGTGCCAGCAGCTTAGGTCGGGAACCCTACGAGCAGTACTTC. As protein: CASSLGREPYEQYF. The V and J genes are TRBV11-2 and TRBJ2-7, with TRBD2 as a possible D gene (5 bases). The CDR3 is made up of 14 amino acids. The germline gives CDR1 SGHAT, CDR2 FQNNGV. Trimming left V 1 base short and J 2 bases short, with 9 bases between.

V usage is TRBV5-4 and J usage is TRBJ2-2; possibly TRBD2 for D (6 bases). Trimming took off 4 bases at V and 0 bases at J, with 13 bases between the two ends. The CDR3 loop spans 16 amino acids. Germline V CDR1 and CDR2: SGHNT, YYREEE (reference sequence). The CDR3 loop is CASSPPRRANTGELFF. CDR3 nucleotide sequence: TGTGCCAGCAGCCCACCTAGGAGGGCGAACACCGGGGAGCTGTTTTTT.

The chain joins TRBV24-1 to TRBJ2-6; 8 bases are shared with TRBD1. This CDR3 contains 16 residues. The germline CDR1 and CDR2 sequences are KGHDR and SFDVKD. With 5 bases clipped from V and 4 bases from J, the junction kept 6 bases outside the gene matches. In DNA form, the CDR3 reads TGTGCCACCAGTGCCGGACAGGGTTCGGGGGCCAACGTCCTGACTTTC. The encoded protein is CATSAGQGSGANVLTF.

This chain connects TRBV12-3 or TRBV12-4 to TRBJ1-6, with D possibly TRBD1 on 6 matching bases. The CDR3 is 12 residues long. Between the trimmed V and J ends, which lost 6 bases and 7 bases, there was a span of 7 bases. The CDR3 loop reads CASRQGNSPLHF. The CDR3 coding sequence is TGTGCCAGCAGACAGGGAAATTCACCCCTCCACTTT.

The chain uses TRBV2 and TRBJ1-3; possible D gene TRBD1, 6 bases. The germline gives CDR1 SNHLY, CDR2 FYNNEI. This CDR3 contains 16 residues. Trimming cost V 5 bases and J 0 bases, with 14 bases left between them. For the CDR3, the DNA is TGTGCCAGCAGTCTACAGGGTTTCAACTCTGGAAACACCATATATTTT. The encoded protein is CASSLQGFNSGNTIYF.